This section outlines one T cell receptor beta chain sequence together with its context. The data originate from a study of cytomegalovirus exposure and HLA in healthy donors. In the PCR, 60 Vbeta and 13 Jbeta primers were used. Only in-frame clones appear in the TCRdb table, and some are missing; sequencing was by immunoSEQ multiplex PCR. The sample shows 95,000 to 100,000 clones, around four fifths of them seen only once. Sample: PBMCs. This sequence originates from a woman in her fifties or sixties in good health and CMV-seronegative.

Written as DNA, the CDR3 is TGTGCCAGCAGGCGGACAGGGGCCTATGGCTACACCTTC. This translates into CASRRTGAYGYTF. The chain has TRBV5-4 and TRBJ1-2; 9 nucleotides agree with TRBD1. Trimming at V came to 5 bases and at J to 4 bases, leaving 3 bases not matched to a gene. There are 13 residues in the CDR3. Germline V CDR1 and CDR2: SGHNT, YYREEE (reference sequence).